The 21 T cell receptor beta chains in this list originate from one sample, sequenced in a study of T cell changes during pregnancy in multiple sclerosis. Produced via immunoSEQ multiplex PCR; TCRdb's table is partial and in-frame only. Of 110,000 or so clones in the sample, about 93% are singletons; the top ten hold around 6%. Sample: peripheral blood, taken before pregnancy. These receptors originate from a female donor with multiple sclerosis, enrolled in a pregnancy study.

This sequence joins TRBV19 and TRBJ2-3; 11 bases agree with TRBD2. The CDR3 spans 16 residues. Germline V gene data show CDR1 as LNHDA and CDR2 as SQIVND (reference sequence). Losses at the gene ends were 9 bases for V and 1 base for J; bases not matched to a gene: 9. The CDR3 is CASPPSSGGGTDTQYF. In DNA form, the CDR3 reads TGTGCCAGCCCCCCGAGTAGCGGGGGGGGCACAGATACGCAGTATTTT. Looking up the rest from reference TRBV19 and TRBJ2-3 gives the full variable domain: DGGITQSPKYLFRKEGQNVTLSCEQNLNHDAMYWYRQDPGQGLRLIYYSQIVNDFQKGDIAEGYSVSREKKESFPLTVTSAQKNPTAFYLCASPPSSGGGTDTQYFGPGTRLTVL.

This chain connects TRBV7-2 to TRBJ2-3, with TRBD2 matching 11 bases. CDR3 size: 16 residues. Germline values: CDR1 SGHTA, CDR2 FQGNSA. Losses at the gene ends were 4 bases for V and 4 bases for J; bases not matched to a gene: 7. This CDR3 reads CASSSLAGGLPDTQYF. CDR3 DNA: TGTGCCAGCAGCTCCTTAGCGGGGGGGCTCCCAGATACGCAGTATTTT.

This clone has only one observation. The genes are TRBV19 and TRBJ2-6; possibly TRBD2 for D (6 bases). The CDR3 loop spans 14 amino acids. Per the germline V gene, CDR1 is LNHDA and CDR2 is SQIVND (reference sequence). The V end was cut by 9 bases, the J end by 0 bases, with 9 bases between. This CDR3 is CASQTSSGANVLTF. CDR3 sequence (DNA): TGTGCCAGCCAGACTAGCTCTGGGGCCAACGTCCTGACTTTC.

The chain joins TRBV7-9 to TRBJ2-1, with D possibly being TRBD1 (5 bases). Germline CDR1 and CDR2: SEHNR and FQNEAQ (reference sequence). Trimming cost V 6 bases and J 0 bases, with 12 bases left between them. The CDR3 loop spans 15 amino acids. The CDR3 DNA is TGTGCCAGCAGGCGAAGTGGGGCCTCCTACAATGAGCAGTTCTTC. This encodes CASRRSGASYNEQFF.

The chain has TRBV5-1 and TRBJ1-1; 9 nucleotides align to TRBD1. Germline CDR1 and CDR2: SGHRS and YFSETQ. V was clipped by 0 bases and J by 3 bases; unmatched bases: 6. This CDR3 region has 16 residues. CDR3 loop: CASSLEGGQGDTEAFF. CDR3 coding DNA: TGCGCCAGCAGCTTGGAAGGGGGACAGGGAGACACTGAAGCTTTCTTT.

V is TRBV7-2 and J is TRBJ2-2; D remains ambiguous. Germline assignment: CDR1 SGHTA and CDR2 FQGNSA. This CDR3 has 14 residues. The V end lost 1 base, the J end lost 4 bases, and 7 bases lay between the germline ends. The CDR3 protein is CASSLGFGTGELFF. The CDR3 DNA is TGTGCCAGCAGCTTAGGGTTCGGCACCGGGGAGCTGTTTTTT.

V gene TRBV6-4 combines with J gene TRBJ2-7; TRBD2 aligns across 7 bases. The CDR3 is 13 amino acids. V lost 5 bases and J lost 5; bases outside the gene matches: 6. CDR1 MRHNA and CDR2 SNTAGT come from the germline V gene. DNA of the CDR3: TGTGCCAGCAGTCGAGGGGCGGGGGACGAGCAGTACTTC. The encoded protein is CASSRGAGDEQYF.

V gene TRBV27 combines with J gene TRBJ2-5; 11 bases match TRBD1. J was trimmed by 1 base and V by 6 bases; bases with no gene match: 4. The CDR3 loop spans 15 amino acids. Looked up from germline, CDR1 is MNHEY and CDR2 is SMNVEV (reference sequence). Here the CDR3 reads CASSGTGGVQETQYF. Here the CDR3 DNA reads TGTGCCAGCAGCGGGACAGGGGGGGTCCAAGAGACCCAGTACTTC.

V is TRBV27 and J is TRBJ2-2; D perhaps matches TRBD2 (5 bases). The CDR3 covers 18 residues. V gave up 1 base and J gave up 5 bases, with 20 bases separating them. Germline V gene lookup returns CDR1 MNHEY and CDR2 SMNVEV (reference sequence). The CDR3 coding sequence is TGTGCCAGCAGTTTATTCTCCCCGGACCCTCGAGGGACCGGGGAGCTGTTTTTT. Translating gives CASSLFSPDPRGTGELFF.

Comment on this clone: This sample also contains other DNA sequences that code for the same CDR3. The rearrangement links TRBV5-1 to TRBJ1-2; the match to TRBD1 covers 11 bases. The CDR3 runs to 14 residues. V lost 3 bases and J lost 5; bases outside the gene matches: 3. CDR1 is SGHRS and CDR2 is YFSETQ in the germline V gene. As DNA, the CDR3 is TGCGCCAGCAGCTCCGGGACAGGGGGGTATGGCTACACCTTC. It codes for CASSSGTGGYGYTF.

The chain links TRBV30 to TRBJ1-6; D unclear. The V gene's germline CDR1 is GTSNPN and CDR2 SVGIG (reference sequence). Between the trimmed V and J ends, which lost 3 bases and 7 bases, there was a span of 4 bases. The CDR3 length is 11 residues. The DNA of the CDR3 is TGTGCCTGGAGCCTCAATTCACCCCTCCACTTT. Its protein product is CAWSLNSPLHF.

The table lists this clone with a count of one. CDR3 nucleotides: TGTGCCAGCAGCTTATCAGGGTTTCACGAGCAGTACTTC. Its protein is CASSLSGFHEQYF. The chain combines TRBV11-3 with TRBJ2-7; D perhaps matches TRBD1 (5 bases). Looked up from germline, CDR1 is SGHNT and CDR2 is YENEEA. V was shortened by 2 bases and J by 5 bases, with 10 bases between the two germline ends. This CDR3 spans 13 amino acids.

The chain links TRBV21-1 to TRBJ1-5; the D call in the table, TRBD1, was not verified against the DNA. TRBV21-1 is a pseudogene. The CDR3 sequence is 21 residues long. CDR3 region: CASSKGKSVRGKLYSNQPQHF. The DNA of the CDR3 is TGTGCCAGCAGCAAAGGGAAGAGTGTCAGGGGGAAACTTTATAGCAATCAGCCCCAGCATTTT.

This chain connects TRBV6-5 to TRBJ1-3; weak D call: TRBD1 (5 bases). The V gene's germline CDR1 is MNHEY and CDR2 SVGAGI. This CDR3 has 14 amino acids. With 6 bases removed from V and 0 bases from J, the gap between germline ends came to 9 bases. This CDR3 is CASRPDSSGNTIYF. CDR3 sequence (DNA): TGTGCCAGCAGACCTGACAGCTCTGGAAACACCATATATTTT.

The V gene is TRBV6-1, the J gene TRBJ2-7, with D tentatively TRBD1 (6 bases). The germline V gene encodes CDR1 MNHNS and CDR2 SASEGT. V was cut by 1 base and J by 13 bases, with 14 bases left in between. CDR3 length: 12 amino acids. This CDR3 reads CASSEGDRTEYF. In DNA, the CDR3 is TGTGCCAGCAGTGAAGGAGACAGGACCGAATACTTC.

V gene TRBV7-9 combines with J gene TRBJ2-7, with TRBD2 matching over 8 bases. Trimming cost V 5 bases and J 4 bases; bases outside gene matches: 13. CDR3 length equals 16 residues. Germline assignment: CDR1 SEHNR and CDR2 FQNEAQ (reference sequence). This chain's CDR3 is CASSISSGGGLYEQYF. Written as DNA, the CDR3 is TGTGCCAGCAGCATCTCTTCCGGGGGGGGGCTGTACGAGCAGTACTTC.

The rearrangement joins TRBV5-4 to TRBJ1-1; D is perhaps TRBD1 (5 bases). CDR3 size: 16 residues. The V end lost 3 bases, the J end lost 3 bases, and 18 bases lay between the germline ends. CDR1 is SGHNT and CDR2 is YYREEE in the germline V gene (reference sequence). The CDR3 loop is CASSYRPGTGDTEAFF. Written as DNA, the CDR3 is TGTGCCAGCAGCTACAGACCGGGAACGGGGGACACTGAAGCTTTCTTT.

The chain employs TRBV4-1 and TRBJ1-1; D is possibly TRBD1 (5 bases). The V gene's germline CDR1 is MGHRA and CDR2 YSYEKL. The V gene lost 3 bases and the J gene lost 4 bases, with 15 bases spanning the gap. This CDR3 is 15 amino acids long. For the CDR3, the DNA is TGCGCCAGCAGCCAGGACTCAGGGAGGGGCACTGAAGCTTTCTTT. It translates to CASSQDSGRGTEAFF.

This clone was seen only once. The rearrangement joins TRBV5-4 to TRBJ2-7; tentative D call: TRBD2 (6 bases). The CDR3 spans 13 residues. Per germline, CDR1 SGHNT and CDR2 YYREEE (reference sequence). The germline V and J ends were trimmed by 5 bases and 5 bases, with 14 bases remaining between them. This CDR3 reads CASRRGPLNEQYF. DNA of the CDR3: TGTGCCAGCAGGCGGGGTCCCCTCAACGAGCAGTACTTC.

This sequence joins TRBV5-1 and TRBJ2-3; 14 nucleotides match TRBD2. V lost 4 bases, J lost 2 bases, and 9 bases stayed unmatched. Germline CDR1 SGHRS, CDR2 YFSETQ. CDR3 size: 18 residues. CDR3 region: CASSPARLAGGITDTQYF. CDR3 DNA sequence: TGCGCCAGCAGCCCGGCTAGACTAGCGGGGGGGATCACAGATACGCAGTATTTT.

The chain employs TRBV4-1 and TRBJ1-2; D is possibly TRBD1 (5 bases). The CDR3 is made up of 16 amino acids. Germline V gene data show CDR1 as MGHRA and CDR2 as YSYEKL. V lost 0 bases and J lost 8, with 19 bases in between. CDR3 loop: CASSQDPGQGGRGYTF. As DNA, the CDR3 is TGCGCCAGCAGCCAAGACCCCGGGCAGGGAGGAAGGGGCTACACCTTC.